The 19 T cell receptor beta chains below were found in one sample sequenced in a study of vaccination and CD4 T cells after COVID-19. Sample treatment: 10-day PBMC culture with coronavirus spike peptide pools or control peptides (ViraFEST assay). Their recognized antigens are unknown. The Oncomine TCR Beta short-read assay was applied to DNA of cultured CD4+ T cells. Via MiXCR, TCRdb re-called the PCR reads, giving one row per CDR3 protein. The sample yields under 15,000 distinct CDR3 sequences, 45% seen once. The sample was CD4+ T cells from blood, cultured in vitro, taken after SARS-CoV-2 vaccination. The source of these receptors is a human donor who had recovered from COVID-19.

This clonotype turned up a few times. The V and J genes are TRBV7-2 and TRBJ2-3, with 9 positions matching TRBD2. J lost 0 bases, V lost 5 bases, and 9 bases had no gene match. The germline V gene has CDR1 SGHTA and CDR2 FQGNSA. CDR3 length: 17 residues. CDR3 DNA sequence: TGTGCCAGCAGCATACCGACTAGCGGAACTAGCACAGATACGCAGTATTTT. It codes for CASSIPTSGTSTDTQYF.

Written as DNA, the CDR3 is TGTGCTAGTGGTTTGGTACTGGACAGGGGGCCCCCTGAAGCTTTCTTT. It yields the protein CASGLVLDRGPPEAFF. The rearrangement joins TRBV12-5 to TRBJ1-1; 11 bases match TRBD1. This CDR3 contains 16 residues. Germline V lookup: CDR1 LGHNT, CDR2 FRNRAP. Trimming removed 0 bases from V and 6 bases from J; junction bases left unmatched: 6.

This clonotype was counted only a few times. The CDR3 sequence: CASSLGGGNQPQHF. CDR3 DNA: TGTGCCAGCAGTTTAGGAGGGGGCAATCAGCCCCAGCATTTT. The rearrangement joins TRBV28 to TRBJ1-5, with D perhaps matching TRBD1 (5 bases). Germline-derived CDR1 and CDR2 are MDHEN and SYDVKM. The germline V and J ends were trimmed by 2 bases and 2 bases, with 7 bases remaining between them. The CDR3 totals 14 residues.

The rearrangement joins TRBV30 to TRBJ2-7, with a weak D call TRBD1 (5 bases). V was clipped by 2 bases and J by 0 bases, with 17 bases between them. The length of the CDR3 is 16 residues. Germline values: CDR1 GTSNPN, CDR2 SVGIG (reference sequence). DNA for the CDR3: TGTGCCTGGAGTCGTCCTCAAGGGGATAGCTCCTACGAGCAGTACTTC. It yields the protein CAWSRPQGDSSYEQYF.

The CDR3 protein is CASGRRGVKLFF. In DNA form, the CDR3 reads TGTGCCAGCGGAAGAAGGGGGGTGAAACTGTTTTTT. The V gene is TRBV6-2 or TRBV6-3, the J gene TRBJ1-4, with D perhaps TRBD1 (6 bases). V was cut by 8 bases and J by 11 bases, with 15 bases left in between. Germline assignment: CDR1 MNHEY and CDR2 SVGEGT. The CDR3 loop spans 12 amino acids.

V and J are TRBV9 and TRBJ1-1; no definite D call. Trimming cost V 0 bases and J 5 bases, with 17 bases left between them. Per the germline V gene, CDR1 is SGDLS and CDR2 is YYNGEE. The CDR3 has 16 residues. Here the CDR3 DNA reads TGTGCCAGCAGCGTAGGTGTGAGCTTACGAGGGACTGAAGCTTTCTTT. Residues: CASSVGVSLRGTEAFF.

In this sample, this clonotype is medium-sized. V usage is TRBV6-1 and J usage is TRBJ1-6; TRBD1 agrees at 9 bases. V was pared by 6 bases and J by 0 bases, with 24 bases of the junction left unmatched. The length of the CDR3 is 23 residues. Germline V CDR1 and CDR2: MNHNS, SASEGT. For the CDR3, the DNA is TGTGCCAGCAGCAAACATCTTGGGGGACAGGGATCCCTAATGAGCTCCTATAATTCACCCCTCCACTTT. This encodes CASSKHLGGQGSLMSSYNSPLHF.

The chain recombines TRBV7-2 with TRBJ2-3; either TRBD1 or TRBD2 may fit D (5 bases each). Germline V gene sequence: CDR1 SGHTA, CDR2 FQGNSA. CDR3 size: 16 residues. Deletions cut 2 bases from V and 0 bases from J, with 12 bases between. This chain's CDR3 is CASSLFTGPSTDTQYF. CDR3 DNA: TGTGCCAGCAGCTTATTCACGGGACCTAGCACAGATACGCAGTATTTT.

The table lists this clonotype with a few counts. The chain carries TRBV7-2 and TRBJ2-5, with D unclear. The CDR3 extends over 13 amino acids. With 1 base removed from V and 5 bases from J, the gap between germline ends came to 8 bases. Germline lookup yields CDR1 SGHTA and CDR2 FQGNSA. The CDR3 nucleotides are TGTGCCAGCAGCTTAGGGGTGAGGGAGACCCAGTACTTC. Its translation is CASSLGVRETQYF. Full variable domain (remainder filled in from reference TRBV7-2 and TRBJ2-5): GAGVSQSPSNKVTEKGKDVELRCDPISGHTALYWYRQSLGQGLEFLIYFQGNSAPDKSGLPSDRFSAERTGGSVSTLTIQRTQQEDSAVYLCASSLGVRETQYFGPGTRLLVL.

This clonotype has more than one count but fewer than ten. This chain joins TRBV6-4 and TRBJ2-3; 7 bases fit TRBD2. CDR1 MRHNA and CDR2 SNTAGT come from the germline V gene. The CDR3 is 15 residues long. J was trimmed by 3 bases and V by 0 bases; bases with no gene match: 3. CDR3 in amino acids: CASSDSAGETDTQYF. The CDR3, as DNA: TGTGCCAGCAGTGACTCTGCGGGAGAAACAGATACGCAGTATTTT.

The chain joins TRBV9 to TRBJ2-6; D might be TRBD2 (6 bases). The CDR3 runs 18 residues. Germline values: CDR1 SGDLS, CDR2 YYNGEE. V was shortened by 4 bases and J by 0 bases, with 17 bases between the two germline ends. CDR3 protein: CASSPRGDPSSGANVLTF. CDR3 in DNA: TGTGCCAGCAGCCCCCGCGGGGACCCAAGCTCTGGGGCCAACGTCCTGACTTTC.

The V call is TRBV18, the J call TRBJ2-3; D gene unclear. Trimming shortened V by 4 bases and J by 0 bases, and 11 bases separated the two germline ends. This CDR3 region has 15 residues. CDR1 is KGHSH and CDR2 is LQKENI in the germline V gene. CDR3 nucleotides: TGTGCCAGCTCACTTACTGGATCTAGCACAGATACGCAGTATTTT. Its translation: CASSLTGSSTDTQYF.

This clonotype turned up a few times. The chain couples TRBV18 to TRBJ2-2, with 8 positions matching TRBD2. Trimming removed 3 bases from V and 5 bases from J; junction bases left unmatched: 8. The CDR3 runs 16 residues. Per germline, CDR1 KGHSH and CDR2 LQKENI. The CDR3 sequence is CASSPGSGSLTGELFF. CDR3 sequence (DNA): TGTGCCAGCTCACCCGGAAGCGGGAGCTTAACCGGGGAGCTGTTTTTT.

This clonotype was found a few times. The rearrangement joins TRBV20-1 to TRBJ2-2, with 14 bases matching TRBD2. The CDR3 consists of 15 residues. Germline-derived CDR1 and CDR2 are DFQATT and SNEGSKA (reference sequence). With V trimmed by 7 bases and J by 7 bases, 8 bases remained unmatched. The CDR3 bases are TGCAGTGTAGGGACTAGCGGGAGTTGGGACGGGGAGCTGTTTTTT. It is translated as CSVGTSGSWDGELFF.

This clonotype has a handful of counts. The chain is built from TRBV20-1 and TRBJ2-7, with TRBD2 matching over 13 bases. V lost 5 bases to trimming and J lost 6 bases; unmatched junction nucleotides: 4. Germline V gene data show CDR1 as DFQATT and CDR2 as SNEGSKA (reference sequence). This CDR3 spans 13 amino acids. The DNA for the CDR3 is TGCAGTGCTGGGACTAGCGGGATCCGCGAGCAGTACTTC. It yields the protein CSAGTSGIREQYF.

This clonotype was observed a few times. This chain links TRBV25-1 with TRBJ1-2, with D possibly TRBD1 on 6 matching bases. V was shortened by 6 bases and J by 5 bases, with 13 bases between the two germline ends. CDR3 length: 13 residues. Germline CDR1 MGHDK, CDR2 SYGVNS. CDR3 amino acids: CASRQGGLYGYTF. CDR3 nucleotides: TGTGCCAGCAGACAGGGTGGGTTGTATGGCTACACCTTC.

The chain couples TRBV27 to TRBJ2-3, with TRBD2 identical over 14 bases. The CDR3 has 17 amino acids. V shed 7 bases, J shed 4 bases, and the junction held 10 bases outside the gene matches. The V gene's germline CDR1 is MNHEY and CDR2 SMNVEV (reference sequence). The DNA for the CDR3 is TGTGCCAGCAACCTGACTAGCGGGAGGGCCGAGGCAGATACGCAGTATTTT. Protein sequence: CASNLTSGRAEADTQYF.

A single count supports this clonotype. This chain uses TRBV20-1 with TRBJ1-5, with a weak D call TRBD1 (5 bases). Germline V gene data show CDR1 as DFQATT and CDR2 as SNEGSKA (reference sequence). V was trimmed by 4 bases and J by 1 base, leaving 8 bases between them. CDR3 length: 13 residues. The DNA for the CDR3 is TGCAGTGCTACCAGGGTGAGCAATCAGCCCCAGCATTTT. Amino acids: CSATRVSNQPQHF.

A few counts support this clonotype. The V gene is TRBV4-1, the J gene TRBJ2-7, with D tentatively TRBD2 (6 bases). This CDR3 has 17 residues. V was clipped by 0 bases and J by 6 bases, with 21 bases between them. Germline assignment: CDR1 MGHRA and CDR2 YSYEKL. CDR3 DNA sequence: TGCGCCAGCAGCCAAGATTGGGGCGGCGGGATGGTGCGCGAGCAGTACTTC. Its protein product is CASSQDWGGGMVREQYF.